The clone carrying this T cell receptor (beta chain) was counted a few times. Antigen: not known. The data originate from a study of spatial heterogeneity in lung cancer. Study information: Beta-chain sequences consistently outnumbered alpha-chain sequences in detection.

All TCR cDNA molecules were individually tagged with a unique molecular identifier. In TCRdb, the 5' RACE reads were re-called with MiXCR into one record per CDR3 protein. Of 50,000 or so distinct CDR3 sequences listed, less than 8.5% are singletons. Described time point: sample taken at primary tumor resection. The input material, whole RNA from tumor, nontumor lung or frozen PBMC, was sequenced unsorted. General observations from the study: Expanded tumor TCRs that were ubiquitous appeared in blood more at resection than follow-up.

Germline V gives CDR1 LNHNV, CDR2 YYDKDF (reference sequence). The V and J ends lost 0 bases and 1 base, in that order; junction bases with no gene match: 4. The CDR3 is made up of 16 amino acids. The rearrangement uses TRBV15 and TRBJ1-1; TRBD1 agrees at 8 bases. This specimen consisted of PBMCs, obtained at surgery. This receptor was obtained from a female donor with early-stage non-small cell lung cancer. The DNA of the CDR3 is TGTGCCACCAGCAGAGATCAGGGGGCTAAGAACACTGAAGCTTTCTTT. Protein product: CATSRDQGAKNTEAFF. Drawing the rest from reference TRBV15 and TRBJ1-1, the complete variable domain is DAMVIQNPRYQVTQFGKPVTLSCSQTLNHNVMYWYQQKSSQAPKLLFHYYDKDFNNEADTPDNFQSRRPNTSFCFLDIRSPGLGDTAMYLCATSRDQGAKNTEAFFGQGTRLTVV.